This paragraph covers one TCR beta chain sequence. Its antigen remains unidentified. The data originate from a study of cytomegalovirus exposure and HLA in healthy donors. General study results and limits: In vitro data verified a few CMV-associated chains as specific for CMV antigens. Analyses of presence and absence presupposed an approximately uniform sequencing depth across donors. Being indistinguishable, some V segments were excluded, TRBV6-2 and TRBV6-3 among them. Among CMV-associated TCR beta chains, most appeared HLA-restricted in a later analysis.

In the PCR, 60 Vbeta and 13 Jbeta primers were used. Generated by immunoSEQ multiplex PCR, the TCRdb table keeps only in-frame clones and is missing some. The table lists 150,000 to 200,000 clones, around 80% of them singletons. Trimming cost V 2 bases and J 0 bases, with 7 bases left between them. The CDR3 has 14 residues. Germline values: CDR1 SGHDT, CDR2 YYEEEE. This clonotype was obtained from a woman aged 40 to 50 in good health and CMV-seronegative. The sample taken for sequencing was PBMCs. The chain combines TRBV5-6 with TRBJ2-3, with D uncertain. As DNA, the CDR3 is TGTGCCAGCAGCTTCCTCCGTAGCACAGATACGCAGTATTTT. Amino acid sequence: CASSFLRSTDTQYF.